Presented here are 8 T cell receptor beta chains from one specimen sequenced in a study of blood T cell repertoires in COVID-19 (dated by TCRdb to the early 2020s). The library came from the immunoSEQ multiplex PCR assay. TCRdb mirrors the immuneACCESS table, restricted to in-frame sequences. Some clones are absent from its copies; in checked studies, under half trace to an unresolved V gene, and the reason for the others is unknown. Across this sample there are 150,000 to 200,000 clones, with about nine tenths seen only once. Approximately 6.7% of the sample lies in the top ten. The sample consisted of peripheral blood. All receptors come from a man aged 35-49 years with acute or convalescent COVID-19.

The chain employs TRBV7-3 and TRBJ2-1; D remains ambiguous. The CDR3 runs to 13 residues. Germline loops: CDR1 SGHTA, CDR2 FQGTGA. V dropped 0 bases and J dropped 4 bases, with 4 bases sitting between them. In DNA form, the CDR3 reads TGTGCCAGCAGCTTAACCCAATACAATGAGCAGTTCTTC. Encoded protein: CASSLTQYNEQFF.

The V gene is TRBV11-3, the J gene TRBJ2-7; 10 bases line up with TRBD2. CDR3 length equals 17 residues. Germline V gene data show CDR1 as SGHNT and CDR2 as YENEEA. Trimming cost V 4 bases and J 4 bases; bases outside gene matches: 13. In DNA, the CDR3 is TGTGCCAGCAGCTACCGCCCGCCAGCGGGGGGGCCATACGAGCAGTACTTC. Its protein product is CASSYRPPAGGPYEQYF.

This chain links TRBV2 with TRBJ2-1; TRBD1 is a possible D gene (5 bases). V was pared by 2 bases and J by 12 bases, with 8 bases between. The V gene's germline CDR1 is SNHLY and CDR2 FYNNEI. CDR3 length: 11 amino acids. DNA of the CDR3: TGTGCCAGCAGTGAATGGCAGGGGCAGTTCTTC. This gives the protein CASSEWQGQFF.

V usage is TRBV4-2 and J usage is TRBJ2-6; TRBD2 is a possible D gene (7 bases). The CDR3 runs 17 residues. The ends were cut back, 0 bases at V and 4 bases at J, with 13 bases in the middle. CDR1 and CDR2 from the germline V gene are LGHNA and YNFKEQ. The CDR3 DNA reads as TGTGCCAGCAGCCAAGATCTTGGGGGGGCAGGGGCCAACGTCCTGACTTTC. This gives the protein CASSQDLGGAGANVLTF.

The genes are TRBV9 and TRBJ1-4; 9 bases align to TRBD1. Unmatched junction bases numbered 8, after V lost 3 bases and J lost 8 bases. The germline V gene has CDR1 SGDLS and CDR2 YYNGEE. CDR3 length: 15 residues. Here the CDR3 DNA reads TGTGCCAGCAGCGCCTCCGGGACAGGGAAAGAAAAACTGTTTTTT. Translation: CASSASGTGKEKLFF.

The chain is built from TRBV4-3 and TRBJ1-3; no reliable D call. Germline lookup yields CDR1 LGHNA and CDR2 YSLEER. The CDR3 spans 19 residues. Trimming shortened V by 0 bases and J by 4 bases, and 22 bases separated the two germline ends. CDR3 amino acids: CASSQDYGESILGGNTIYF. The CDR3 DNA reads TGCGCCAGCAGCCAAGATTACGGGGAGTCAATACTGGGCGGAAACACCATATATTTT.

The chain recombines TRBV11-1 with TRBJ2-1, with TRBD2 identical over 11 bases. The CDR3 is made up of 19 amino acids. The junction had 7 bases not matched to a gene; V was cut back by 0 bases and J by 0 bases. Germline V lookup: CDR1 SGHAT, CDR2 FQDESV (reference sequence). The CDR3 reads CASSLAPVAGGSSYNEQFF. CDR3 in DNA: TGTGCCAGCAGCTTAGCGCCGGTAGCGGGGGGGAGCTCCTACAATGAGCAGTTCTTC. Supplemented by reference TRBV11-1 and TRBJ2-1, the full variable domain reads EAEVAQSPRYKITEKSQAVAFWCDPISGHATLYWYRQILGQGPELLVQFQDESVVDDSQLPKDRFSAERLKGVDSTLKIQPAELGDSAMYLCASSLAPVAGGSSYNEQFFGPGTRLTVL.

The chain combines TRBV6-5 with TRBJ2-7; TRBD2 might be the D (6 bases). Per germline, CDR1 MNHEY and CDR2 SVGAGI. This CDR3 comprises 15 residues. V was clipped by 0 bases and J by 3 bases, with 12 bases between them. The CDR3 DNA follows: TGTGCCAGCAGTTACTCCCCCCAGGGAGGCTACGAGCAGTACTTC. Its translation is CASSYSPQGGYEQYF.